These 20 T cell receptor beta chains came from one sample sequenced in a study of blood T cell repertoires in COVID-19. Sequenced by immunoSEQ multiplex PCR; TCRdb stores in-frame clones only, minus some. The table records about 92,000 clones, 80% of them present only once. The sequenced sample was peripheral blood. These TCRs come from a woman of 80 years or more with active or convalescent COVID-19.

The chain carries TRBV29-1 and TRBJ2-1; TRBD1 matches at 10 bases. There are 14 residues in the CDR3. CDR1 SQVTM and CDR2 ANQGSEA come from the germline V gene. The V gene end was trimmed by 8 bases and the J gene end by 3 bases; junction bases not matched to a gene: 7. This chain's CDR3 is CSLRTGGDYNEQFF. CDR3 DNA: TGCAGCCTACGGACAGGGGGTGACTACAATGAGCAGTTCTTC.

This clone was seen only a few times. This chain links TRBV5-6 with TRBJ1-5; 11 bases map to TRBD1. With 4 bases clipped from V and 4 bases from J, the junction kept 7 bases outside the gene matches. CDR3 length: 16 amino acids. Germline CDR1 and CDR2: SGHDT and YYEEEE. CDR3 sequence (DNA): TGTGCCAGCAGCCCCGGACAGGGGGCTTGGAATCAGCCCCAGCATTTT. It translates to CASSPGQGAWNQPQHF.

The V and J genes are TRBV5-1 and TRBJ2-7; 9 positions agree with TRBD1. The ends lost 5 bases at V and 6 bases at J; junction bases unmatched: 9. Per the germline V gene, CDR1 is SGHRS and CDR2 is YFSETQ. This CDR3 is built from 14 residues. The CDR3 sequence: CASRQPDRGGEQYF. CDR3 in DNA: TGCGCCAGCAGACAACCCGACAGGGGGGGCGAGCAGTACTTC.

This clone was recorded a few times. This sequence joins TRBV5-1 and TRBJ2-7; 9 bases are shared with TRBD2. Trimming cost V 5 bases and J 5 bases; bases outside gene matches: 11. There are 15 residues in the CDR3. Germline V gene data show CDR1 as SGHRS and CDR2 as YFSETQ. The CDR3 DNA sequence: TGCGCCAGCAGGGAAGGTGCGGGAGGGCCCAACGAGCAGTACTTC. Encoded protein: CASREGAGGPNEQYF.

CDR3 sequence reads: CASTRGDTQYF. The CDR3 coding sequence is TGTGCCAGCACCCGGGGGGATACGCAGTATTTT. The chain has TRBV7-9 and TRBJ2-3, with D perhaps matching TRBD2 (6 bases). The CDR3 spans 11 residues. Between the trimmed V and J ends, which lost 7 bases and 6 bases, there was a span of 8 bases. Germline CDR1 is SEHNR and CDR2 is FQNEAQ (reference sequence).

This clone was found once. The V call is TRBV28, the J call TRBJ1-6; possible D gene TRBD1, 5 bases. The CDR3 totals 13 residues. V dropped 5 bases and J dropped 10 bases, with 12 bases sitting between them. Germline V gene lookup returns CDR1 MDHEN and CDR2 SYDVKM. The CDR3 here is CASSVPGRSPLHF. DNA for the CDR3: TGTGCCAGCAGTGTGCCAGGGCGGTCACCCCTCCACTTT.

J is TRBJ2-3 and V is TRBV5-1, with 11 bases that match TRBD2. Germline-derived CDR1 and CDR2 are SGHRS and YFSETQ. V shed 0 bases and J 3 bases; nucleotides not matched to a gene: 9. The CDR3 is made up of 18 amino acids. The CDR3 sequence: CASSLVGKRTSGTDTQYF. The DNA for the CDR3 is TGCGCCAGCAGCTTGGTAGGAAAACGGACTAGCGGGACAGATACGCAGTATTTT.

V and J are TRBV7-2 and TRBJ1-2; TRBD1 agrees at 10 bases. Germline loops: CDR1 SGHTA, CDR2 FQGNSA. This CDR3 contains 13 residues. J was trimmed by 8 bases and V by 7 bases; bases with no gene match: 7. Here the CDR3 DNA reads TGTGCCAGCATCAGACAGGGGGCGGGCGGCTACACCTTC. Its protein is CASIRQGAGGYTF. The full variable domain, completed using reference TRBV7-2 and TRBJ1-2, is GAGVSQSPSNKVTEKGKDVELRCDPISGHTALYWYRQSLGQGLEFLIYFQGNSAPDKSGLPSDRFSAERTGGSVSTLTIQRTQQEDSAVYLCASIRQGAGGYTFGSGTRLTVV.

The count of this clone is one. This sequence joins TRBV24-1 and TRBJ2-3; perhaps TRBD1 as D (6 bases). This CDR3 has 18 residues. Germline CDR1 reads KGHDR; CDR2 reads SFDVKD. V lost 1 base and J 2 bases, leaving 18 bases between the germline ends. The CDR3 sequence: CATSDFSQGHLATDTQYF. As DNA, the CDR3 is TGTGCCACCAGTGATTTTAGTCAGGGACACCTCGCCACAGATACGCAGTATTTT.

This clone showed up just a few times. This sequence joins TRBV7-2 and TRBJ1-5; TRBD1 aligns across 8 bases. Germline CDR1 SGHTA, CDR2 FQGNSA. CDR3 length: 17 residues. V lost 2 bases, J lost 6 bases, and 12 bases stayed unmatched. The chain's CDR3 is CASSLQTGAYKGQPQHF. CDR3 nucleotide sequence: TGTGCCAGCAGCTTACAGACAGGGGCGTATAAAGGTCAGCCCCAGCATTTT.

This sequence joins TRBV28 and TRBJ1-2; D is uncertain. V was cut by 3 bases and J by 0 bases, with 11 bases left in between. The CDR3 length is 15 residues. Germline V gene data show CDR1 as MDHEN and CDR2 as SYDVKM. The CDR3 loop reads CASSFSTLANYGYTF. CDR3 coding DNA: TGTGCCAGCAGTTTCTCAACTTTAGCTAACTATGGCTACACCTTC.

The chain recombines TRBV10-3 with TRBJ1-3; 8 bases are a match to TRBD1. The germline gives CDR1 ENHRY, CDR2 SYGVKD. This CDR3 spans 15 amino acids. With 5 bases clipped from V and 3 bases from J, the junction kept 6 bases outside the gene matches. CDR3 bases: TGTGCCATCAGTACTCAGGGGGCGGTTGGAAACACCATATATTTT. Amino acid sequence: CAISTQGAVGNTIYF.

This chain links TRBV18 with TRBJ2-3; tentatively, D is TRBD1 (6 bases). Trimming took off 1 base at V and 2 bases at J, with 10 bases between the two ends. The CDR3 has 15 residues. Germline V CDR1 and CDR2: KGHSH, LQKENI. This CDR3 reads CASSPLRTATDTQYF. The CDR3 nucleotides are TGTGCCAGCTCACCACTCAGGACAGCCACAGATACGCAGTATTTT. Drawing the rest from reference TRBV18 and TRBJ2-3, the complete variable domain is NAGVMQNPRHLVRRRGQEARLRCSPMKGHSHVYWYRQLPEEGLKFMVYLQKENIIDESGMPKERFSAEFPKEGPSILRIQQVVRGDSAAYFCASSPLRTATDTQYFGPGTRLTVL.

The chain has TRBV19 and TRBJ1-1; no clear D. Trimming took 9 bases from V and 3 from J, leaving 11 bases between them. The germline V gene encodes CDR1 LNHDA and CDR2 SQIVND (reference sequence). This CDR3 has 12 residues. CDR3 sequence (DNA): TGTGCCAGCCGATTCTCGGACACTGAAGCTTTCTTT. Translation gives CASRFSDTEAFF.

This clone was counted only a few times. The chain recombines TRBV6-4 with TRBJ1-2; no reliable D call. CDR3 length equals 13 residues. Germline V gene lookup returns CDR1 MRHNA and CDR2 SNTAGT. V was trimmed by 0 bases and J by 0 bases, leaving 2 bases between them. The CDR3 sequence is CASSDSTNYGYTF. The CDR3 bases are TGTGCCAGCAGTGACTCCACTAACTATGGCTACACCTTC.

The CDR3 is CASSRTSETEQYF. The CDR3 bases are TGTGCCAGCAGCCGGACTAGCGAGACAGAGCAGTACTTC. This sequence joins TRBV7-8 and TRBJ2-7; 9 bases match TRBD2. The trim removed 5 bases at V and 7 bases at J, leaving 6 bases unmatched. The CDR3 covers 13 residues. The germline gives CDR1 SGHVS, CDR2 FQNEAQ.

The rearrangement joins TRBV15 to TRBJ2-3, with 12 bases that match TRBD2. Germline values: CDR1 LNHNV, CDR2 YYDKDF (reference sequence). With 3 bases clipped from V and 3 bases from J, the junction kept 10 bases outside the gene matches. The CDR3 is 18 amino acids. DNA for the CDR3: TGTGCCACCAGCAGGAGGCCTAGCGGGGGGGCCGGAACAGATACGCAGTATTTT. Protein: CATSRRPSGGAGTDTQYF.

This clone was seen once. This could be a read error, since a much larger clone is one nucleotide away. The chain uses TRBV11-2 and TRBJ1-2, with a possible D match to TRBD1 (6 bases). CDR3 length: 13 residues. The V end lost 1 base, the J end lost 3 bases, and 6 bases lay between the germline ends. Germline-derived CDR1 and CDR2 are SGHAT and FQNNGV. CDR3 sequence reads: CASSLGQDYGYTF. In DNA form, the CDR3 reads TGTGCCAGCAGCTTAGGACAGGACTATGGCTACACCTTC.

V is TRBV7-9 and J is TRBJ1-4; D might be TRBD1 (5 bases). V gave up 5 bases and J gave up 0 bases, with 10 bases separating them. Germline CDR1 is SEHNR and CDR2 is FQNEAQ (reference sequence). CDR3 length: 15 residues. The CDR3 nucleotides are TGTGCCAGCAGCGTGAAACAGGCAACTAATGAAAAACTGTTTTTT. The encoded protein is CASSVKQATNEKLFF. The full variable domain, in which reference TRBV7-9 and TRBJ1-4 provide the parts outside the CDR3, is DTGVSQNPRHKITKRGQNVTFRCDPISEHNRLYWYRQTLGQGPEFLTYFQNEAQLEKSRLLSDRFSAERPKGSFSTLEIQRTEQGDSAMYLCASSVKQATNEKLFFGSGTQLSVL.

The chain combines TRBV3-1 (or the pseudogene TRBV3-2) with TRBJ1-2; D not resolved. The CDR3 consists of 13 residues. Germline lookup yields CDR1 LGHDT and CDR2 YNNKEL (reference sequence). Deletions cut 4 bases from V and 8 bases from J, with 14 bases between. CDR3 sequence: CASSPTRDGGYTF. In DNA, the CDR3 is TGTGCCAGCAGCCCCACTAGGGATGGCGGCTACACCTTC.